The 8 T cell receptor beta chains in this list originate from one sample, sequenced in a study of identical twins. Each CDR3 protein gets one entry after TCRdb re-called the 5' RACE reads with MiXCR. The repertoire includes 450,000 or so distinct CDR3 sequences, 14% of them detected once, and about 0.54% sits in the top ten. A further study also used this sample, focusing on yellow fever vaccine responses in identical twins.

Sample: CD4+ T cells sorted from blood. Receptors originate from a woman under 30 in good health.

The gene calls are TRBV19 and TRBJ2-1; 14 bases map to TRBD2. The J segment lost 12 bases and the V segment lost 7 bases, leaving 2 bases of the junction unmatched. CDR3 length: 12 amino acids. From germline, CDR1 is LNHDA and CDR2 SQIVND (reference sequence). This CDR3 reads CASKGTSGRQFF. CDR3 nucleotide sequence: TGTGCCAGTAAGGGGACTAGCGGGAGGCAGTTCTTC.

This clonotype was detected many times. The V and J genes are TRBV12-3 or TRBV12-4 and TRBJ2-1; 8 bases match TRBD2. The V and J ends lost 3 bases and 6 bases, in that order; junction bases with no gene match: 7. CDR3 length: 15 amino acids. The CDR3 loop reads CASSFGLANGNEQFF. The CDR3 nucleotides are TGTGCCAGCAGTTTCGGACTAGCCAATGGCAATGAGCAGTTCTTC.

The chain joins TRBV6-2 or TRBV6-3 to TRBJ2-1; 12 bases match TRBD2. CDR3 size: 21 residues. Losses at the gene ends were 0 bases for V and 7 bases for J; bases not matched to a gene: 19. From germline, CDR1 is MNHEY and CDR2 SVGEGT. CDR3 loop: CASSYSPPGQASGGVRNEQFF. The CDR3 bases are TGTGCCAGCAGTTACTCGCCTCCGGGACAAGCTAGCGGGGGGGTCAGAAATGAGCAGTTCTTC.

In this sample, this clonotype turned up a few times. The V call is TRBV6-6, the J call TRBJ1-1; 7 bases map to TRBD1. The V and J ends lost 6 bases and 4 bases, in that order; junction bases with no gene match: 5. The germline CDR1 and CDR2 sequences are MNHNY and SVGAGI (reference sequence). The CDR3 has 13 amino acids. CDR3 sequence: CASRQGKGTEAFF. Written as DNA, the CDR3 is TGTGCCAGCAGACAGGGGAAGGGCACTGAAGCTTTCTTT.

This clonotype was seen a few times. The J gene is TRBJ2-7, the V gene TRBV5-1; no firm D call. Per germline, CDR1 SGHRS and CDR2 YFSETQ. Trimming cost V 0 bases and J 5 bases, with 9 bases left between them. The CDR3 runs 13 residues. The CDR3 nucleotides read TGCGCCAGCAGCTTGGGGTACTTTGACGAGCAGTACTTC. This codes for CASSLGYFDEQYF.

The chain employs TRBV7-2 and TRBJ2-7; D not resolved. V was cut by 3 bases and J by 7 bases, with 10 bases left in between. Per germline, CDR1 SGHTA and CDR2 FQGNSA. CDR3 size: 12 residues. The CDR3: CASSFDPWEQYF. The CDR3 DNA follows: TGTGCCAGCAGCTTTGATCCCTGGGAGCAGTACTTC. Combining the CDR3 with reference TRBV7-2 and TRBJ2-7 gives the whole variable domain GAGVSQSPSNKVTEKGKDVELRCDPISGHTALYWYRQSLGQGLEFLIYFQGNSAPDKSGLPSDRFSAERTGGSVSTLTIQRTQQEDSAVYLCASSFDPWEQYFGPGTRLTVT.

This sequence joins TRBV12-3 or TRBV12-4 and TRBJ2-7, with TRBD2 identical over 7 bases. The CDR3 has 14 amino acids. Trimming removed 2 bases from V and 3 bases from J; junction bases left unmatched: 4. The CDR3 sequence: CASSLMAGVYEQYF. DNA for the CDR3: TGTGCCAGCAGTTTAATGGCGGGAGTCTACGAGCAGTACTTC.

This clonotype was counted ten times or more. This chain uses TRBV5-1 with TRBJ2-1; no firm D call. CDR3 size: 14 residues. Trimming pared 4 bases from V and 6 bases from J, leaving 14 bases between. CDR1 is SGHRS and CDR2 is YFSETQ in the germline V gene. The CDR3 reads CASSKVDGINEQFF. In DNA, the CDR3 is TGCGCCAGCAGCAAAGTGGACGGAATCAATGAGCAGTTCTTC.